This TCR beta chain came from a study of blood T cell repertoires in COVID-19. Study as a whole: From the United States, Italy and Spain came samples of acute and convalescent COVID-19. In each case, the material was cDNA or gDNA derived from T cells, B-cell-depleted T cells, or PBMCs.

In the authors' workflow: Using reference gene primer amplification, nucleated cell counts were estimated. Generated by immunoSEQ multiplex PCR, the TCRdb table keeps only in-frame clones and is missing some. The DNA was the basis for D and trimming; V, J and clone size are from that table. This sample carries some 210,000 clones, approximately 82% of them seen once, and the ten largest clones take roughly 2.9%. The junction had 11 bases not matched to a gene; V was cut back by 4 bases and J by 5 bases. Germline V CDR1 and CDR2: LGHNA, YNFKEQ. The CDR3 loop spans 16 amino acids. This sequence was found in a man aged 45-60 years with active or convalescent COVID-19. The chain has TRBV4-2 and TRBJ1-1, with 9 bases aligning to TRBD1. What was sequenced was peripheral blood. The CDR3 reads CASSLGTGRRTTEAFF. CDR3 bases: TGTGCCAGCAGCCTCGGGACAGGGAGACGTACAACTGAAGCTTTCTTT.